This paragraph covers one T cell receptor (beta chain) sequence. It has no known antigen specificity. No much larger clone is present one base from it, and per-base qualities are unavailable. The CDR3 runs 14 residues from the cysteine to the phenylalanine. Only the CDR3 DNA is retained, 42 bases long and in frame from the first base. Looking up the germline V gene yields CDR1 MNHNS and CDR2 SASEGT. V drops 6 bases and J drops 2 bases, leaving 11 bases in between. The cohort comprised several hundred healthy bone marrow donors. All cohort members were sampled while nominally healthy, although unrecorded immune exposures were likely present. The donor was CMV seropositive and was included in the group of almost 300 seropositive cohort members. Each donor provided a peripheral blood sample, and peripheral blood mononuclear cells were used for TCR beta sequencing. Genomic DNA was extracted from the blood cell samples with the Qiagen DNeasy Blood Extraction Kit.

The library was obtained by the immunoSEQ multiplex PCR assay. For the multiplex PCR, a mixture combining 60 forward primers for TCR Vbeta segments and 13 reverse primers for TCR Jbeta segments was used. Amplification of the CDR3 region of rearranged TCR beta genes was performed with a multiplex PCR assay on genomic DNA. On the Illumina HiSeq System, the amplified TCR beta libraries were sequenced as 87-base-pair reads. The published analysis was carried out like this. In a later analysis, approximately 74 million unique TCR beta chains were counted across the roughly 670 repertoires, and approximately 11 million of these chains were shared by at least two donors. To remove PCR and sequencing errors, raw reads were error-corrected and collapsed into unique sequences using a nearest-neighbor algorithm that merged closely related sequences. Alignment of CDR3 sequences to IMGT reference sequences was used to assign V, D and J gene segments. For a sequence to be retained, a match of at least six nucleotides was required to both a V gene segment and a J gene segment. Rearrangements were called productive when the CDR3 lacked stop codons and stayed in frame with V and J; all others were non-productive. Following IMGT convention, CDR3 was defined as the stretch from the second conserved V-encoded cysteine to the conserved J-encoded phenylalanine. The earlier analysis of 500 to 600 of the donors excluded sequences that lacked an unambiguous match to a single V gene segment. An earlier analysis of several hundred of the donors classified V segments as functional when productive rearrangements were above 56.7% and as segregating when the standard deviation between donors was above 5%. A statistical classification framework was developed to diagnose cytomegalovirus status using the catalog of TCR beta chain sequences. V and J gene assignment, in a later analysis, came from comparing TCR nucleotide sequences with IMGT/GENE-DB human TR gene sequences. The TCRdist pipeline was used in a later analysis to assign CDR3 sequences and most-parsimonious VDJ recombination scenarios. A later analysis defined each TCR beta chain by its CDR3 amino acid sequence plus V-gene family, and excluded reads lacking a unique V-gene family. As a way to deal with suspected cross-contamination and a sequencing artifact, a later analysis dropped approximately 590 nucleotide sequences that were highly shared and had low generation probability. In a later analysis, a clonal expansion index was calculated for each public chain from normalized within-repertoire ranks of inferred template counts. In a later analysis, generation probabilities were computed with a VDJ recombination model fitted to out-of-frame rearrangements, and the resulting probabilities were checked against IGoR. In a later analysis, TCR-TCR, TCR-HLA and TCR-CMV co-occurrence was scored with hypergeometric tests, and a repertoire-size bias correction was applied to TCR pairs. A later analysis estimated false discovery rates by permuting HLA or CMV assignments 20 times. In a later analysis, co-occurring TCRs were grouped with DBSCAN, and TCRdist sequence similarity was added when clustering was performed within HLA-allele-positive subsets. Co-occurrence clustering excluded repertoires with fewer than 30,000 or more than 120,000 public chains, plus five with anomalous nucleotide sharing. Imported from immuneACCESS, the table was reduced by TCRdb to in-frame sequences with V and J called. These copies leave out some clones; in studies compared against another copy, an unresolved V gene accounts for under half, and the cause of the remainder is not known. D and trimming come from the DNA, and the V and J calls and clone size come from that table. For this sample the table gives over 95,000 clones, of which around 73% were detected only once. The ten biggest clones cover approximately 5% of the sample.

This sample was included in a study of cytomegalovirus exposure and HLA in healthy donors (dated by TCRdb to the late 2010s). Background for the entire study: An earlier analysis of more than 550 of the donors reported over 250 Gb of sequence data and 90 million to 120 million unique TCR beta sequences obtained from about 200 million T cells. About 300 gigabases of sequencing data and approximately 84 million unique TCR sequences were included in an early release covering roughly 600 HLA-typed donors. Of the approximately 400 genotyped donors, about 80% fell in the genetic ancestry cluster associated with self-reported Caucasian donors. The aim of the study was to test whether cataloging public T cell receptors could identify signatures of past pathogen exposure. The study used immunosequencing to profile the T cell repertoires of 670 or so subjects and linked those repertoires to cytomegalovirus serostatus. In addition to the first cohort of 666 subjects, a separate validation cohort of approximately 130 different subjects was used. To predict cytomegalovirus infection status, the study combined high-throughput TCR immunosequencing, statistical association of individual TCRs with disease status, and machine learning. A later analysis re-examined previously published TCR beta repertoires from roughly 720 donors and added high-resolution HLA genotyping to investigate patterns of TCR occurrence. Rather than drawing on any new phenotypic data, the later analysis identified candidate immune exposures from TCR beta sequences and the way those sequences occurred across donors. An earlier analysis of about 620 of the donors applied high-throughput TCR beta sequencing to assess whether each TCR beta V gene segment acted as functional or pseudogenic. Donor age, sex, ethnicity and CMV serostatus were compiled alongside the repertoire data. In a later genetic analysis, genome-wide SNP genotypes for about three fifths of the roughly 670 donors were used, and that subset was treated as a discovery cohort. All discovery cohort repertoires had been generated on a single sequencing platform. HLA typing covered class I and class II loci at four-digit resolution. The number of typed donors differed by locus: roughly 629-640 for A, B, C, DRB1 and DQB1; some 540 for DQA1; 606 for DPA1; and some 470 for DPB1. A few DR-DQ haplotypes were treated as single units for association and clustering because of strong linkage in the cohort. Across under 500 genotyped donors of the cohort, an average of about 240,000 unique TCR beta nucleotide sequences per donor were sequenced, and roughly 18% of those sequences were non-productive.

General conclusions and limits of the study: It was suggested by the authors that the approach could potentially be generalized to other disease states and immunological phenotypes. In a later genetic analysis, fewer N-insertions in productive TCRs were reported among donors in an Asian-associated ancestry cluster than the approximately 710-donor mean. In an earlier analysis of around 500 of the donors, most TCR beta V segments appeared in productive rearrangements about 87% or about 30% of the time, broadly matching IMGT annotations. When HLA alleles, especially DR and DQ, strongly co-occurred, TCR associations were difficult to assign to individual alleles. In the study, 164 TCR beta chains were listed as associated with cytomegalovirus. A later analysis found that most CMV-associated TCR beta chains appeared HLA-restricted, with HLA associations seemingly driven largely by CMV exposure. Three of the identified cytomegalovirus-associated TCR beta chains were confirmed in vitro to be specific for cytomegalovirus antigens. Sequencing depth was assumed to be roughly uniform across donors in the presence/absence analyses, though that assumption may not hold. The cohort was sequenced for TCR beta chains only, and without alpha or paired-chain data the features that could be detected were limited. HLA typing was unavailable for some donors at each locus, so association tests used only the typed subset. In a later genetic analysis, a missense DCLRE1C variant was associated with V-gene and J-gene trimming of TCR beta chains, and the association was replicated in an independent cohort. Most TCR sequences were observed very rarely across donors, whereas some public TCRs were present in many individuals. A later analysis associated 15,000 to 20,000 TCR beta sequences with specific HLA alleles at a false discovery rate of 0.05. Immune exposure information for the cohort was limited to CMV serostatus. Because counts were too low, roughly 17 rarely observed V segments, including chromosome 9 orphons, were left out of the earlier analysis of 587 of the donors. A further reported finding was that TCR beta sequences accurately predicted the HLA-A and HLA-B alleles for most subjects in the first cohort. Correlated functional status among segregating V segments might be attributable to linkage disequilibrium, but an unknown experimental factor could not be ruled out. A cluster of highly shared sequence variants was judged likely to be a technical artifact of the sequencing pipeline. Some IMGT-functional V segments, including TRBV6-2 and TRBV6-3, could not be told apart with the 87-base-pair reads, so those segments were excluded. In a later analysis, the rate of TCR association differed among HLA loci, with DRB1 alleles having the most associated TCRs and HLA-C alleles having the fewest. Compared with equally common non-associated chains, HLA-associated TCR beta chains in a later analysis were more clonally expanded and had lower generation probabilities. A later analysis reported that several top co-occurrence clusters appeared linked to parvovirus B19, influenza, CMV and Epstein-Barr virus. Cytomegalovirus status was reported to be diagnosed by the classifier with high specificity and sensitivity in both the original and validation cohorts.

This TCR was sampled from a woman in her twenties or thirties in good health and CMV-seropositive. The chain was built from TRBV6-1 and TRBJ1-3; the D region possibly corresponds to TRBD1 (5 bases align). Material for sequencing was PBMCs. The DNA sequence follows: TGTGCCAGCAGAGCCCCGGGGGCTGGAAACACCATATATTTT. Translated, it gives CASRAPGAGNTIYF.